This T cell receptor (beta chain) was observed in a study of blood T cell repertoires in COVID-19 (dated by TCRdb to 2019 to 2021). Describing the broader study: Samples from collaborators originated in the United States, Italy and Spain and spanned both the acute and convalescent phases of COVID-19. The prospective study material was composed of cDNA or gDNA derived from T cells, B-cell-depleted T cells, or PBMCs. The dataset comprised deeply sampled blood TCRbeta repertoires from subjects exposed to, actively infected with, or recovered from COVID-19. A freely available public database, intended as a resource for researchers studying the immune response to SARS-CoV-2, is where the repertoires were released. The samples were drawn from two sources: the first 160 participants of the ongoing ImmuneRACE study, and 950 to 1,500 subjects contributed by 6 global collaborators. Nearly every sample came with metadata listing a de-identified subject ID, COVID-19 status, age in years and sex. HLA class I and class II types, where available, came from metadata supplied by the sample provider rather than from assay-based typing. Paper-wide results and their limitations: The amount of clinical and demographic metadata varied by source and participant and was provided uncurated.

The CDR3 runs 15 amino acids, cysteine and phenylalanine included. The sequence is cut down to CDR3 DNA, 45 bases in frame from base 1. The germline V gene gives CDR1 as MDHEN and CDR2 as SYDVKM. V is trimmed back by 7 bases and J by 7 bases, and the junction contains 15 bases that no gene match accounts for. TCRbeta CDR3 regions were amplified from genomic DNA using the immunoSEQ Assay, a bias-controlled multiplex PCR. On the study's bioinformatics: Nucleated cell counts per sample were estimated from amplification of reference gene primers within the assay. To quantify the absolute abundance of each unique TCRbeta CDR3 rearrangement, sequence reads were collapsed and filtered. Productive Simpson clonality was computed per sample as the square root of Simpson's diversity index over productive rearrangements. In TCRdb, the immuneACCESS table is reduced to in-frame sequences with V and J assigned. These tables do not hold every clone; where another copy was compared, an unresolved V gene accounts for under half, and the others remain unexplained. V and J calls and clone size are those listed in that table; D and trimming were worked out from the DNA. For this sample the table gives about 90,000 clones, of which almost 95% were detected only once. The top ten constitute about 6.3% of the sample.

For this clone: There is no known antigen for this receptor. The record has no base qualities; no much larger clone is one base away.

The collaborating institutions used their own protocols to collect whole blood in K2EDTA tubes. For TCRbeta analysis, collaborator samples were shipped as frozen whole blood, as isolated PBMCs, or as DNA extracted from either sample type. The sequence was collected from a woman aged 55-70 years with active COVID-19. Material for sequencing was peripheral blood. Here the chain combines TRBV28 and TRBJ2-5, and TRBD1 aligns with 7 junction nucleotides. The bases read TGTGCCAGCACACCCCGGGACAGTACCCTCGGGACCCAGTACTTC. Its product reads: CASTPRDSTLGTQYF.